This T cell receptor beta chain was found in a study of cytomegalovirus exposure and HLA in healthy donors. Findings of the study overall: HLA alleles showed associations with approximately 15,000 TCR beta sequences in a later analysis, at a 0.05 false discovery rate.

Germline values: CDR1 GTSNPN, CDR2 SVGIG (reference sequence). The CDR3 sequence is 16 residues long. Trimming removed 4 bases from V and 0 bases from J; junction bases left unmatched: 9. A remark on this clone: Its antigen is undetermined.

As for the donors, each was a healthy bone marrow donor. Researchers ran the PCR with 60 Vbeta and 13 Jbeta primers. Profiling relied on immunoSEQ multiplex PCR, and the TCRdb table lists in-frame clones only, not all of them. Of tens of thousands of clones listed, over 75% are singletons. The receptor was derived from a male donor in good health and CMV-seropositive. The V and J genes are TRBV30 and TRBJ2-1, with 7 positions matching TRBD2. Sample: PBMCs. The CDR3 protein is CAWNVPRGSSYNEQFF. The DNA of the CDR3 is TGTGCCTGGAATGTACCGCGGGGGAGCTCCTACAATGAGCAGTTCTTC.